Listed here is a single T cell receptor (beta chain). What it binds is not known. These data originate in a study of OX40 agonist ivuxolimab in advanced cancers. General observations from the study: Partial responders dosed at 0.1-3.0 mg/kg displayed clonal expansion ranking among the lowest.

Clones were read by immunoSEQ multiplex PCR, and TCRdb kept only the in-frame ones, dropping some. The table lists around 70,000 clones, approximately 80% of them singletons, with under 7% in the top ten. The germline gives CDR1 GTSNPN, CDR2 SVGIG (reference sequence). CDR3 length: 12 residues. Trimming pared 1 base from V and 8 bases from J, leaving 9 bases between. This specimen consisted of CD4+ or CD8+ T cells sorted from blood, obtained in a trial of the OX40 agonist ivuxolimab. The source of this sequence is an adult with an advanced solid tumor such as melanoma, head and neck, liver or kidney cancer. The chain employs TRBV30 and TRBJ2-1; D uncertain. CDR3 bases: TGTGCCTGGAGTGCGAACTCAGATGAGCAGTTCTTC. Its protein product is CAWSANSDEQFF.